The T cell receptor (beta chain) under discussion was sequenced for a study of blood T cell repertoires in COVID-19. Profiled with immunoSEQ multiplex PCR; TCRdb holds only in-frame clones, not every one. The repertoire holds 200,000 to 250,000 clones, roughly 79% seen once, with 7.5% in the top ten. The Seattle site enrolled patients during active infection and followed them longitudinally. CDR3 size: 20 residues. Germline CDR1 reads SGDLS; CDR2 reads YYNGEE. V lost 0 bases to trimming and J lost 0 bases; unmatched junction nucleotides: 12. V gene TRBV9 combines with J gene TRBJ2-3; 11 bases agree with TRBD2. This TCR came from a woman of 80 years or more with COVID-19, enrolled during active disease. The sequencing sample was made of peripheral blood. CDR3 bases: TGTGCCAGCAGCGTAGGAGGGGCTAGCGGGAGGACTCCTAGCACAGATACGCAGTATTTT. Its translation: CASSVGGASGRTPSTDTQYF.